This T cell receptor (beta chain) derives from a study of blood T cell repertoires in COVID-19. Study overall: The United States, Italy and Spain supplied acute and convalescent COVID-19 samples.

CDR3 size: 13 residues. The V gene lost 3 bases and the J gene lost 7 bases, with 10 bases spanning the gap. CDR1 is SNHLY, CDR2 FYNNEI, per germline. Authors' data handling: Counts of nucleated cells, estimated from reference gene primer amplification, were obtained. Assay used: immunoSEQ multiplex PCR; TCRdb lists only in-frame clones, some missing. The V and J calls and clone size come from that table; D and trimming were worked out from the DNA. The sample includes about 370,000 clones, around 90% of them seen just once. Enrolment of Seattle patients took place during active infection, and they were followed longitudinally.

Sequenced input: peripheral blood. The genes are TRBV2 and TRBJ1-5; tentative D call: TRBD1 (6 bases). The sequence was collected from a woman in her 30s with COVID-19, enrolled during active disease. CDR3 nucleotide sequence: TGTGCCAGCAGTGAGGACAGCTGGCAGCCCCAGCATTTT. Translating gives CASSEDSWQPQHF.